Presented here are 24 T cell receptor beta chains from one specimen sequenced in a study of blood T cell repertoires in COVID-19. Profiled with immunoSEQ multiplex PCR; TCRdb holds only in-frame clones, not every one. This table holds about 130,000 clones, 65% to 85% found once. The sequencing sample was made of peripheral blood. The receptors come from a man in his 70s with acute or convalescent COVID-19.

This clone is a singleton in its sample. The chain carries TRBV7-6 and TRBJ2-1; 9 positions match TRBD1. This CDR3 has 16 residues. J gave up 9 bases and V 5 bases, and 14 bases lay outside the gene matches. The germline gives CDR1 SGHVS, CDR2 FNYEAQ. The CDR3 DNA reads TGTGCCAGCAGCCCGGACAGGGGAGGTTCTTGGGCTGAGCAGTTCTTC. Residues: CASSPDRGGSWAEQFF.

This clone showed up just once. DNA of the CDR3: TGTGCCAGCAGCCCCGCGGTGAACACTGAAGCTTTCTTT. As protein: CASSPAVNTEAFF. J is TRBJ1-1 and V is TRBV11-3; D remains ambiguous. The CDR3 has 13 residues. Trimming removed 5 bases from V and 0 bases from J, with 7 bases in between. Germline CDR1 SGHNT, CDR2 YENEEA.

With regard to this clone: Relative to the germline gene, one junction end is altered; a read error may explain this. V gene TRBV18 combines with J gene TRBJ1-6; 9 bases are shared with TRBD1. The CDR3 is 16 residues long. CDR1 is KGHSH and CDR2 is LQKENI in the germline V gene. CDR3 bases: TGTGCCAGCTCACTCGGGACAGGGACGAATAATTCTCCCCTCCACTTT. Amino acids: CASSLGTGTNNSPLHF.

Here the CDR3 DNA reads TGTGCCAGCAGCGACAGGGGTTACTATAATTCACCCCTCCACTTT. This translates into CASSDRGYYNSPLHF. The chain uses TRBV11-2 and TRBJ1-6, with 8 bases fitting TRBD1. Germline CDR1 is SGHAT and CDR2 is FQNNGV. V shed 5 bases and J 3 bases; nucleotides not matched to a gene: 3. The CDR3 spans 15 residues. Supplemented by reference TRBV11-2 and TRBJ1-6, the full variable domain reads EAGVAQSPRYKIIEKRQSVAFWCNPISGHATLYWYQQILGQGPKLLIQFQNNGVVDDSQLPKDRFSAERLKGVDSTLKIQPAKLEDSAVYLCASSDRGYYNSPLHFGNGTRLTVT.

This chain uses TRBV20-1 with TRBJ1-5, with D possibly TRBD1 on 6 matching bases. The CDR3 has 14 residues. V was cut by 3 bases and J by 3 bases, with 12 bases left in between. Germline V gives CDR1 DFQATT, CDR2 SNEGSKA (reference sequence). The CDR3 nucleotides are TGCAGTGCTAGTCAAGGGGGATTCAATCAGCCCCAGCATTTT. Protein sequence: CSASQGGFNQPQHF.

The chain uses TRBV3-1 (or the pseudogene TRBV3-2) and TRBJ1-2, with a possible D match to TRBD1 (6 bases). Trimming took off 4 bases at V and 7 bases at J, with 16 bases between the two ends. The CDR3 loop spans 14 amino acids. CDR1 and CDR2 (germline): LGHDT, YNNKEL (reference sequence). CDR3 nucleotides: TGTGCCAGCAGCCCGACAGCAGGGGAAGGTGGCTACACCTTC. Amino acids: CASSPTAGEGGYTF.

This chain connects TRBV7-9 to TRBJ1-3; tentatively, D is TRBD1 (6 bases). V was trimmed by 5 bases and J by 2 bases, leaving 10 bases between them. Germline values: CDR1 SEHNR, CDR2 FQNEAQ (reference sequence). The CDR3 is 14 residues long. CDR3 sequence (DNA): TGTGCCAGCAGCCCAGGACAGACTGGAAACACCATATATTTT. Translated, it gives CASSPGQTGNTIYF. Combining the CDR3 with reference TRBV7-9 and TRBJ1-3 gives the whole variable domain DTGVSQNPRHKITKRGQNVTFRCDPISEHNRLYWYRQTLGQGPEFLTYFQNEAQLEKSRLLSDRFSAERPKGSFSTLEIQRTEQGDSAMYLCASSPGQTGNTIYFGEGSWLTVV.

The rearrangement uses TRBV28 and TRBJ1-4, with a tentative D call TRBD1 (6 bases). Deletions cut 2 bases from V and 8 bases from J, with 15 bases between. This CDR3 contains 15 residues. CDR1 and CDR2 (germline): MDHEN, SYDVKM. CDR3 coding DNA: TGTGCCAGCAGTTTAATAGGCACAGGGAGAGAAAAACTGTTTTTT. Amino acids: CASSLIGTGREKLFF.

This rearrangement joins TRBV5-4 to TRBJ1-2, with D possibly being TRBD1 (6 bases). The germline V gene encodes CDR1 SGHNT and CDR2 YYREEE (reference sequence). The CDR3 extends over 17 amino acids. The V gene lost 1 base and the J gene lost 5 bases, with 21 bases spanning the gap. CDR3 nucleotides: TGTGCCAGCAGCTTGTTCGTGGGGGGGCTCGTAAGTTATGGCTACACCTTC. It codes for CASSLFVGGLVSYGYTF. Together with reference TRBV5-4 and TRBJ1-2, the CDR3 gives the full variable domain: ETGVTQSPTHLIKTRGQQVTLRCSSQSGHNTVSWYQQALGQGPQFIFQYYREEENGRGNFPPRFSGLQFPNYSSELNVNALELDDSALYLCASSLFVGGLVSYGYTFGSGTRLTVV.

The rearrangement links TRBV7-9 to TRBJ1-4; maybe TRBD1 (6 bases). Germline V CDR1 and CDR2: SEHNR, FQNEAQ (reference sequence). V lost 1 base, J lost 3 bases, and 9 bases lay in between. This CDR3 contains 15 residues. Written as DNA, the CDR3 is TGTGCCAGCAGCTTAGGACAGGCGCCTAATGAAAAACTGTTTTTT. Translated: CASSLGQAPNEKLFF.

The chain recombines TRBV28 with TRBJ1-6; TRBD1 matches 10 bases. After removal of 6 bases from V and 7 bases from J, the junction contained 9 bases not matched to a gene. Per the germline V gene, CDR1 is MDHEN and CDR2 is SYDVKM. The CDR3 is made up of 16 amino acids. The CDR3 nucleotides are TGTGCCAGCAGACCGGTAGGGACAGGGGTAAATTCACCCCTCCACTTT. Encoded protein: CASRPVGTGVNSPLHF.

This chain connects TRBV7-9 to TRBJ2-3; 7 bases are shared with TRBD2. The ends lost 1 base at V and 2 bases at J; junction bases unmatched: 6. The CDR3 covers 16 residues. The germline gives CDR1 SEHNR, CDR2 FQNEAQ (reference sequence). The CDR3 sequence is CASSLDARGYTDTQYF. The CDR3 coding sequence is TGTGCCAGCAGCTTAGACGCGCGGGGGTACACAGATACGCAGTATTTT.

The chain has TRBV5-5 and TRBJ2-3; tentatively, D is TRBD2 (6 bases). Germline V gives CDR1 SGHKS, CDR2 YYEKEE (reference sequence). CDR3 size: 15 residues. Trimming left V 1 base short and J 3 bases short, with 12 bases between. This CDR3 reads CASSLKGRGTDTQYF. CDR3 nucleotides: TGTGCCAGCAGCTTGAAAGGGCGGGGAACAGATACGCAGTATTTT.

The chain combines TRBV5-6 with TRBJ1-2, with D perhaps TRBD1 (5 bases). This CDR3 has 12 amino acids. Trimming removed 5 bases at V and 7 bases at J, with 12 bases between. Germline V gene lookup returns CDR1 SGHDT and CDR2 YYEEEE. CDR3 sequence reads: CASSPGLAGYTF. As DNA, the CDR3 is TGTGCCAGCAGTCCGGGACTAGCTGGCTACACCTTC.

The chain combines TRBV28 with TRBJ1-5, with TRBD1 matching 9 bases. This CDR3 contains 15 residues. CDR1 MDHEN and CDR2 SYDVKM come from the germline V gene. V shed 4 bases and J 3 bases; nucleotides not matched to a gene: 4. The CDR3 here is CASSSDRGVNQPQHF. In DNA form, the CDR3 reads TGTGCCAGCAGTTCAGACAGGGGGGTCAATCAGCCCCAGCATTTT.

The rearrangement uses TRBV11-1 and TRBJ1-6; 7 bases match TRBD1. The trim removed 4 bases at V and 7 bases at J, leaving 4 bases unmatched. The CDR3 spans 14 residues. CDR1 is SGHAT, CDR2 FQDESV, per germline (reference sequence). The CDR3 loop is CASSSQGVNSPLHF. CDR3 in DNA: TGTGCCAGCAGCTCCCAGGGGGTCAATTCACCCCTCCACTTT.

The chain combines TRBV11-2 with TRBJ1-1; no reliable D call. The V end lost 1 base, the J end lost 10 bases, and 13 bases lay between the germline ends. This CDR3 is 13 amino acids long. Germline CDR1 SGHAT, CDR2 FQNNGV. Here the CDR3 DNA reads TGTGCCAGCAGCTTAGTCCCATTACGCGGAGCTTTCTTT. Its translation: CASSLVPLRGAFF.

The chain recombines TRBV4-1 with TRBJ1-1; TRBD1 aligns across 9 bases. Germline loops: CDR1 MGHRA, CDR2 YSYEKL. V shed 3 bases and J 3 bases; nucleotides not matched to a gene: 2. The CDR3 has 14 amino acids. The CDR3 DNA is TGCGCCAGCAGCCAGGGGGACAGGGACACTGAAGCTTTCTTT. This gives the protein CASSQGDRDTEAFF.

This chain connects TRBV14 to TRBJ1-2, with D uncertain. V lost 1 base to trimming and J lost 0 bases, with 12 bases between them. Germline CDR1 is SGHDN and CDR2 is FVKESK. The CDR3 contains 16 residues. The CDR3 nucleotides read TGTGCCAGCAGCCAAGGGTGGCGGGCGTCTAACTATGGCTACACCTTC. It encodes CASSQGWRASNYGYTF.

The V call is TRBV19, the J call TRBJ2-2, with 12 bases identical to TRBD1. The ends lost 2 bases at V and 4 bases at J; junction bases unmatched: 14. Germline V CDR1 and CDR2: LNHDA, SQIVND (reference sequence). This CDR3 contains 20 residues. The CDR3 sequence is CASSITPGQGALPITGELFF. The CDR3, as DNA: TGTGCCAGTAGTATAACACCGGGACAGGGGGCCCTACCAATCACCGGGGAGCTGTTTTTT.

The CDR3 region has the DNA TGTGCCAGCAGCTCGACAGCGCGAGGCACTGAAGCTTTCTTT. Amino acid sequence: CASSSTARGTEAFF. V is TRBV27 and J is TRBJ1-1; possible D gene TRBD1, 5 bases. There are 14 residues in the CDR3. Trimming removed 6 bases at V and 4 bases at J, with 15 bases between. CDR1 is MNHEY, CDR2 SMNVEV, per germline (reference sequence).

The table lists this clone with a few counts. This chain uses TRBV4-2 with TRBJ1-6; no definite D call. Trimming removed 0 bases at V and 0 bases at J, with 3 bases between. The CDR3 sequence is 15 residues long. Germline lookup yields CDR1 LGHNA and CDR2 YNFKEQ. The CDR3 here is CASSQDSSYNSPLHF. CDR3 nucleotides: TGTGCCAGCAGCCAAGACAGCTCCTATAATTCACCCCTCCACTTT.

The chain couples TRBV6-5 to TRBJ1-4; 8 bases are a match to TRBD1. The CDR3 spans 15 residues. Germline V gene data show CDR1 as MNHEY and CDR2 as SVGAGI. Germline trimming cut 4 bases from V and 3 bases from J; bases unmatched to any gene: 4. CDR3 protein: CASSLSGGSNEKLFF. The CDR3 bases are TGTGCCAGCAGTTTATCAGGGGGCTCTAATGAAAAACTGTTTTTT.

The chain combines TRBV6-5 with TRBJ1-3; D not certain. The CDR3 extends over 15 amino acids. Deletions cut 5 bases from V and 0 bases from J, with 11 bases between. From germline, CDR1 is MNHEY and CDR2 SVGAGI. CDR3 in DNA: TGTGCCAGCAGTCGGCAGGCGAGCTCTGGAAACACCATATATTTT. As protein: CASSRQASSGNTIYF.